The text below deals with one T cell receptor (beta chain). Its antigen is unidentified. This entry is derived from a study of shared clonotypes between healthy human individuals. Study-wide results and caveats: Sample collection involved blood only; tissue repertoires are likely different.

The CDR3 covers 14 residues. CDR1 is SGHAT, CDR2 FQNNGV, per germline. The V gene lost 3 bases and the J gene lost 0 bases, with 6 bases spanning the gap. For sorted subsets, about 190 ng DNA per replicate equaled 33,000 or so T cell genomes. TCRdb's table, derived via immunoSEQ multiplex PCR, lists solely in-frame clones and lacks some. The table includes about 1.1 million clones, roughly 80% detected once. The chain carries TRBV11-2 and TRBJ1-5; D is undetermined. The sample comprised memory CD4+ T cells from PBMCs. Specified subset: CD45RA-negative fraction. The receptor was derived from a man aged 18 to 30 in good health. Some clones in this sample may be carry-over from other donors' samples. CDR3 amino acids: CASSFTNSNQPQHF. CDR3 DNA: TGTGCCAGCAGCTTTACGAATAGCAATCAGCCCCAGCATTTT. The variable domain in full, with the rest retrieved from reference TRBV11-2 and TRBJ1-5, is EAGVAQSPRYKIIEKRQSVAFWCNPISGHATLYWYQQILGQGPKLLIQFQNNGVVDDSQLPKDRFSAERLKGVDSTLKIQPAKLEDSAVYLCASSFTNSNQPQHFGDGTRLSIL.